Each of the 29 T cell receptor beta chains below was sequenced from the same sample in a study of blood T cell repertoires in COVID-19. The data were produced by immunoSEQ multiplex PCR, yet TCRdb's version contains in-frame clones alone and is incomplete. There are some 89,000 clones in the sample; approximately 90% occur only once, and approximately 15% lies in the top ten. The source material was peripheral blood. The receptors come from a human donor in a cohort sampled during active COVID-19.

The V and J genes are TRBV9 and TRBJ1-1, with unresolved D. The germline V gene encodes CDR1 SGDLS and CDR2 YYNGEE. The CDR3 has 14 residues. Deletions cut 0 bases from V and 7 bases from J, with 13 bases between. The CDR3 sequence: CASSVGTEVVEAFF. The CDR3 DNA reads as TGTGCCAGCAGCGTAGGAACGGAGGTTGTTGAAGCTTTCTTT.

The table lists this clone with a count of one. The rearrangement links TRBV29-1 to TRBJ2-5, with 7 bases aligning to TRBD1. V lost 4 bases to trimming and J lost 5 bases; unmatched junction nucleotides: 10. The CDR3 has 14 amino acids. Per the germline V gene, CDR1 is SQVTM and CDR2 is ANQGSEA. CDR3 DNA sequence: TGCAGCGTTGGGGTTATAGGGGGCCTGGAGACCCAGTACTTC. Protein product: CSVGVIGGLETQYF. Based on the CDR3 plus reference TRBV29-1 and TRBJ2-5, the full variable domain is SAVISQKPSRDICQRGTSLTIQCQVDSQVTMMFWYRQQPGQSLTLIATANQGSEATYESGFVIDKFPISRPNLTFSTLTVSNMSPEDSSIYLCSVGVIGGLETQYFGPGTRLLVL.

The V gene is TRBV5-4, the J gene TRBJ1-2; D remains unclear. The CDR3 loop spans 13 amino acids. V lost 0 bases, J lost 2 bases, and 5 bases lay in between. Germline loops: CDR1 SGHNT, CDR2 YYREEE (reference sequence). The CDR3 region has the DNA TGTGCCAGCAGCTTGGTGGCAAACTATGGCTACACCTTC. It is translated as CASSLVANYGYTF.

The chain couples TRBV14 to TRBJ2-3, with D perhaps matching TRBD2 (5 bases). Trimming left V 2 bases short and J 4 bases short, with 13 bases between. The CDR3 is 15 residues long. CDR1 and CDR2 from the germline V gene are SGHDN and FVKESK. The CDR3 DNA reads TGTGCCAGCAGCCAACCGGGGTCTTGGGCAGATACGCAGTATTTT. Translating gives CASSQPGSWADTQYF.

This clone was counted between two and nine times. The chain uses TRBV6-2 or TRBV6-3 and TRBJ2-3; a possible D gene is TRBD2 (6 bases). Germline V lookup: CDR1 MNHEY, CDR2 SVGEGT. V lost 6 bases and J 5 bases, leaving 15 bases between the germline ends. This CDR3 spans 14 amino acids. CDR3 protein: CASSWDWVGDTQYF. In DNA form, the CDR3 reads TGTGCCAGCAGCTGGGACTGGGTGGGAGATACGCAGTATTTT.

The chain is built from TRBV4-2 and TRBJ1-1; D gene unclear. This CDR3 is 13 amino acids long. Germline-derived CDR1 and CDR2 are LGHNA and YNFKEQ. Trimming cost V 2 bases and J 3 bases, with 7 bases left between them. The CDR3 region is CASSQKAHTEAFF. The DNA of the CDR3 is TGTGCCAGCAGCCAAAAAGCCCACACTGAAGCTTTCTTT.

The rearrangement joins TRBV14 to TRBJ1-2; no clear D gene. CDR1 and CDR2 (germline): SGHDN, FVKESK. The CDR3 covers 13 residues. The germline V and J ends were trimmed by 2 bases and 8 bases, with 12 bases remaining between them. CDR3 region: CASSQSPNLGYTF. In DNA, the CDR3 is TGTGCCAGCAGCCAATCCCCCAATTTGGGCTACACCTTC.

The chain uses TRBV10-2 and TRBJ1-5; D call uncertain. Germline CDR1 WSHSY, CDR2 SAAADI. V gave up 6 bases and J gave up 9 bases, with 12 bases separating them. This CDR3 has 12 residues. Written as DNA, the CDR3 is TGCGCCAGCAGCGCCCAGTTTGGGCCCCAGCATTTT. This sequence encodes CASSAQFGPQHF.

The J gene is TRBJ2-1, the V gene TRBV5-1, with 7 bases fitting TRBD1. Germline V CDR1 and CDR2: SGHRS, YFSETQ. J was trimmed by 3 bases and V by 4 bases; bases with no gene match: 7. There are 15 residues in the CDR3. CDR3 amino acids: CASSRQGSNYNEQFF. CDR3 coding DNA: TGCGCCAGCAGCCGACAGGGTAGTAACTACAATGAGCAGTTCTTC.

The table lists this clone with a count of one. The rearrangement joins TRBV5-6 to TRBJ2-7, with TRBD1 identical over 10 bases. Germline assignment: CDR1 SGHDT and CDR2 YYEEEE. This CDR3 is built from 15 residues. V shed 3 bases, J shed 5 bases, and the junction held 8 bases outside the gene matches. CDR3 bases: TGTGCCAGCAGCTCCCCCGGGACAGGGGTTCACGAGCAGTACTTC. It specifies CASSSPGTGVHEQYF.

The chain has TRBV19 and TRBJ2-2, with D perhaps matching TRBD1 (6 bases). The CDR3 is 12 amino acids. The V end was cut by 9 bases, the J end by 6 bases, with 11 bases between. In germline, CDR1 is LNHDA, CDR2 SQIVND (reference sequence). CDR3 sequence: CASSQGSGELFF. In DNA form, the CDR3 reads TGTGCCAGCTCACAGGGTTCCGGGGAGCTGTTTTTT.

This clone was picked up a small number of times. This CDR3 is CASSSGLAGLTDTQYF. The CDR3 nucleotides read TGTGCCAGCAGTTCGGGACTAGCGGGACTCACAGATACGCAGTATTTT. This sequence joins TRBV28 and TRBJ2-3; 13 bases are a match to TRBD2. V lost 4 bases, J lost 2 bases, and 3 bases stayed unmatched. The CDR3 consists of 16 residues. In germline, CDR1 is MDHEN, CDR2 SYDVKM.

The genes are TRBV20-1 and TRBJ2-3; 11 bases are a match to TRBD2. This CDR3 contains 16 residues. V shed 3 bases, J shed 0 bases, and the junction held 5 bases outside the gene matches. Germline CDR1 and CDR2: DFQATT and SNEGSKA (reference sequence). The CDR3 sequence is CSASELAGVSTDTQYF. CDR3 in DNA: TGCAGTGCTAGTGAACTAGCGGGGGTTAGCACAGATACGCAGTATTTT.

The DNA of the CDR3 is TGCGCCAGCAGCTTAGACGGGCAAGGGGCGGCAGATACGCAGTATTTT. It is translated as CASSLDGQGAADTQYF. The chain has TRBV5-1 and TRBJ2-3; D is perhaps TRBD1 (5 bases). The V gene lost 2 bases and the J gene lost 4 bases, with 17 bases spanning the gap. The CDR3 loop spans 16 amino acids. Germline CDR1 is SGHRS and CDR2 is YFSETQ.

This clone was recorded only once. The chain combines TRBV6-6 with TRBJ1-2, with TRBD1 matching over 9 bases. The trim removed 0 bases at V and 7 bases at J, leaving 6 bases unmatched. The germline V gene has CDR1 MNHNY and CDR2 SVGAGI (reference sequence). There are 15 residues in the CDR3. CDR3 DNA: TGTGCCAGCAGTTACTCGACAGGGGGAACGGGTGGCTACACCTTC. Translation gives CASSYSTGGTGGYTF.

DNA of the CDR3: TGTGCCATCGGCGGAATCTATGGCTACACCTTC. Translated, it gives CAIGGIYGYTF. The V call is TRBV10-3, the J call TRBJ1-2; D is uncertain. The V end lost 8 bases, the J end lost 4 bases, and 8 bases lay between the germline ends. CDR3 length: 11 residues. Germline CDR1 ENHRY, CDR2 SYGVKD.

The chain carries TRBV11-2 and TRBJ2-1; D is perhaps TRBD1 (5 bases). Trimming pared 0 bases from V and 4 bases from J, leaving 7 bases between. The germline CDR1 and CDR2 sequences are SGHAT and FQNNGV. The CDR3 has 14 residues. The chain's CDR3 is CASSLEQEYNEQFF. The CDR3 DNA sequence: TGTGCCAGCAGCTTAGAACAGGAATACAATGAGCAGTTCTTC.

The chain joins TRBV6-5 to TRBJ1-1, with D perhaps TRBD1 (6 bases). Trimming removed 6 bases from V and 0 bases from J, with 11 bases in between. CDR3 length: 14 residues. Germline assignment: CDR1 MNHEY and CDR2 SVGAGI. The CDR3: CASRDRSMNTEAFF. As DNA, the CDR3 is TGTGCCAGCAGGGACAGATCCATGAACACTGAAGCTTTCTTT.

The chain joins TRBV6-1 to TRBJ1-2; D is undetermined. The CDR3 has 14 residues. Germline V CDR1 and CDR2: MNHNS, SASEGT. The germline V and J ends were trimmed by 2 bases and 3 bases, with 10 bases remaining between them. CDR3 protein: CASSELEGYYGYTF. DNA for the CDR3: TGTGCCAGCAGTGAATTGGAGGGATACTATGGCTACACCTTC.

This chain joins TRBV7-3 and TRBJ1-1; TRBD1 is a possible D gene (5 bases). Germline CDR1 and CDR2: SGHTA and FQGTGA. The CDR3 consists of 14 residues. V was pared by 5 bases and J by 4 bases, with 14 bases between. CDR3 nucleotide sequence: TGTGCCAGCAGCCCAATCGGGGGAAGCACTGAAGCTTTCTTT. Encoded protein: CASSPIGGSTEAFF.

This clone was picked up one time. The J gene is TRBJ2-2, the V gene TRBV4-3, with no clear D. The germline V gene encodes CDR1 LGHNA and CDR2 YSLEER. V dropped 3 bases and J dropped 3 bases, with 14 bases sitting between them. The CDR3 consists of 16 residues. The CDR3 region is CASSHEYPDYTGELFF. In nucleotides, the CDR3 is TGCGCCAGCAGCCATGAATATCCCGACTACACCGGGGAGCTGTTTTTT.

The chain is built from TRBV7-9 and TRBJ2-3; D is possibly TRBD2 (5 bases). Germline CDR1 reads SEHNR; CDR2 reads FQNEAQ (reference sequence). The CDR3 extends over 16 amino acids. V was cut by 1 base and J by 2 bases, with 13 bases left in between. The CDR3 loop is CASSLGLARPTDTQYF. CDR3 coding DNA: TGTGCCAGCAGCTTAGGGTTAGCGAGACCCACAGATACGCAGTATTTT.

This rearrangement joins TRBV30 to TRBJ1-3; unclear D gene. V was cut by 0 bases and J by 8 bases, with 5 bases left in between. The CDR3 runs 11 residues. Germline loops: CDR1 GTSNPN, CDR2 SVGIG (reference sequence). Here the CDR3 reads CAWSVSYTIYF. The DNA for the CDR3 is TGTGCCTGGAGTGTAAGCTACACCATATATTTT.

This clone was detected only a few times. The chain joins TRBV10-3 to TRBJ1-2, with D perhaps TRBD1 (5 bases). The germline CDR1 and CDR2 sequences are ENHRY and SYGVKD. This CDR3 contains 13 residues. V was clipped by 10 bases and J by 4 bases, with 16 bases between them. CDR3 DNA sequence: TGTGCCACCAAGCCGTCAGGGATCTATGGCTACACCTTC. Translation gives CATKPSGIYGYTF.

About this clone: A junction boundary mismatches the germline segment, possibly from a read error. The chain recombines TRBV5-4 with TRBJ1-5; no clear D gene. CDR1 SGHNT and CDR2 YYREEE come from the germline V gene (reference sequence). This CDR3 spans 15 amino acids. As DNA, the CDR3 is TGTGCCAACAGCTTGGACGGGGATAGCAATCAGCCCCAGCATTTT. Amino acid sequence: CANSLDGDSNQPQHF.

The chain joins TRBV3-1 (or the pseudogene TRBV3-2) to TRBJ2-3, with 7 bases identical to TRBD1. Germline V CDR1 and CDR2: LGHDT, YNNKEL (reference sequence). The CDR3 has 17 amino acids. V was clipped by 0 bases and J by 5 bases; unmatched bases: 11. The CDR3 spells CASSQDRRGSLLDTQYF. The DNA for the CDR3 is TGTGCCAGCAGCCAAGACCGCAGGGGGTCACTACTAGATACGCAGTATTTT.

The chain combines TRBV7-9 with TRBJ2-7, with 7 nucleotides matching TRBD1. Per the germline V gene, CDR1 is SEHNR and CDR2 is FQNEAQ (reference sequence). Losses at the gene ends were 8 bases for V and 0 bases for J; bases not matched to a gene: 4. The CDR3 covers 13 residues. CDR3 nucleotides: TGTGCCAGCCAGGGACAGAGCTCCTACGAGCAGTACTTC. This codes for CASQGQSSYEQYF.

This clone appeared a few times. V usage is TRBV6-2 or TRBV6-3 and J usage is TRBJ2-5; 7 bases match TRBD2. Trimming took 0 bases from V and 5 from J; bases not matched to a gene: 12. The CDR3 is 17 amino acids. Per germline, CDR1 MNHEY and CDR2 SVGEGT. CDR3 loop: CASSYSKLASFRETQYF. The CDR3 DNA reads as TGTGCCAGCAGTTACTCTAAACTAGCGTCTTTTAGGGAGACCCAGTACTTC.

The J gene is TRBJ2-7, the V gene TRBV5-1; TRBD2 agrees at 8 bases. V was pared by 2 bases and J by 2 bases, with 6 bases of the junction left unmatched. Looked up from germline, CDR1 is SGHRS and CDR2 is YFSETQ. The CDR3 extends over 15 amino acids. This chain's CDR3 is CASSLLAEGAYEQYF. CDR3 DNA: TGCGCCAGCAGCTTACTAGCGGAGGGGGCCTACGAGCAGTACTTC.